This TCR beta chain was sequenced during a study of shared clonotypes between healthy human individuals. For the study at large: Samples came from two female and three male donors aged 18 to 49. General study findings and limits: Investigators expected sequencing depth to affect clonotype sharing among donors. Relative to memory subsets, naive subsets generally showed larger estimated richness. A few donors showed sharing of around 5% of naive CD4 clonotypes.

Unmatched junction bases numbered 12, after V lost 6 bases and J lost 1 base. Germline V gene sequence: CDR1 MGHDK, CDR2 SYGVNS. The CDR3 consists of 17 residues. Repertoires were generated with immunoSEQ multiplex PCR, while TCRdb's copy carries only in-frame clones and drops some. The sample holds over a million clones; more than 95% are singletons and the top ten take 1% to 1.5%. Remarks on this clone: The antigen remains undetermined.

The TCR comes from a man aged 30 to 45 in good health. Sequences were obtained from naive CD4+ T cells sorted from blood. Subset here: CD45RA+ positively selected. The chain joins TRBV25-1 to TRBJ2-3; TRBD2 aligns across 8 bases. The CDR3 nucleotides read TGTGCCAGCAGCCCAAATCATTTAGCGGGGCGCACAGATACGCAGTATTTT. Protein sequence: CASSPNHLAGRTDTQYF. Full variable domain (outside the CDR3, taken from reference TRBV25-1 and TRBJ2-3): EADIYQTPRYLVIGTGKKITLECSQTMGHDKMYWYQQDPGMELHLIHYSYGVNSTEKGDLSSESTVSRIRTEHFPLTLESARPSHTSQYLCASSPNHLAGRTDTQYFGPGTRLTVL.